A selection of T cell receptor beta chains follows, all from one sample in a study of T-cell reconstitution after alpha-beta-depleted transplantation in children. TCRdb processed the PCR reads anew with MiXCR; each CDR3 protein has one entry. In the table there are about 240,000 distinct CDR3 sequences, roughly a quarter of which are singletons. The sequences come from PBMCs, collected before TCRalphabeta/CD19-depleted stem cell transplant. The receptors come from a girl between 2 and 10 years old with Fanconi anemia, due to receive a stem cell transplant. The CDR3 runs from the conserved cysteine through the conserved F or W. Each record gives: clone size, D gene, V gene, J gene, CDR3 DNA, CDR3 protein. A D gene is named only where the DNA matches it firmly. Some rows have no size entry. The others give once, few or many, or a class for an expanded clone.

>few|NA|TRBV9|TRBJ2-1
TGTGCCAGCAGCACCAGAGGACTGGCCCCCTACTACAATGAGCAGTTCTTC
CASSTRGLAPYYNEQFF
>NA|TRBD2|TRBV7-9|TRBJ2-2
TGTGCCAGCAGGCCCGGGACTAGCGGAGAGAACACCGGGGAGCTGTTTTTT
CASRPGTSGENTGELFF
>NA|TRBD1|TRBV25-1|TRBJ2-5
TGTGCCAGCAGTGGACCCGGGACAGGTCAAGAGACCCAGTACTTC
CASSGPGTGQETQYF
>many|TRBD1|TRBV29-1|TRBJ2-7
TGCAGCGTTGAAGAGGGGGACAGGGGGCGCGAGCAGTACTTC
CSVEEGDRGREQYF
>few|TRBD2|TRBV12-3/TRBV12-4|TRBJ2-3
TGTGCCAGCAGACTAGCGGGAGGGCCAGATACGCAGTATTTT
CASRLAGGPDTQYF
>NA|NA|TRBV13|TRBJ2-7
TGTGCCAGCAGCTTCACTCTGACCTCCTACGAGCAGTACTTC
CASSFTLTSYEQYF
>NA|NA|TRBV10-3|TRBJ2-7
TGTGCCATCACAAGAAGGAGCCACGACGAGCAGTACTTC
CAITRRSHDEQYF
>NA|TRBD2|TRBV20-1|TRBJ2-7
TGCAGTGCTAGAGACCTAACTAGCGGGTCCTACGAGCAGTACTTC
CSARDLTSGSYEQYF
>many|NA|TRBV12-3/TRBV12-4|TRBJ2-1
TGTGCCAGCAGACTGAGGCAGACCATCAATGAGCAGTTCTTC
CASRLRQTINEQFF
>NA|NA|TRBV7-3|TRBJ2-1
TGTGCCAGCAGCTTAATGGATGGGGTCGGCAATGAGCAGTTCTTC
CASSLMDGVGNEQFF
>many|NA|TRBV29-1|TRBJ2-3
TGCAGCGTTGATGGCGGTCGGGATACGCAGTATTTT
CSVDGGRDTQYF
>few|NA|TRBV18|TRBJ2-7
TGTGCCAGCTCACCACTGGGGGGAATTGGATACGAGCAGTACTTC
CASSPLGGIGYEQYF
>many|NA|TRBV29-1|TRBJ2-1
TGCAGCGTTGGGGGGCGGGATGGTTCCCGTGAGCAGTTCTTC
CSVGGRDGSREQFF
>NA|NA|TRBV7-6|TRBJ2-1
TGTGCCAGCAGAAAAGCCCTGCACAATGAGCAGTTCTTC
CASRKALHNEQFF
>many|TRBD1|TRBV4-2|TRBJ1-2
TGTGCCAGACTAACAGGGGGGCGCTATGGCTACACCTTC
CARLTGGRYGYTF
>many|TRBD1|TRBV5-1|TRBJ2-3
TGCGCCAGCAGCCCCCCCGGGACAGTAGGAGATACGCAGTATTTT
CASSPPGTVGDTQYF
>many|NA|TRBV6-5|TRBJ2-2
TGTGCCAGCATTTGGGGGAGCCACACCGGGGAGCTGTTTTTT
CASIWGSHTGELFF
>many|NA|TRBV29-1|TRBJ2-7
TGCAGCGTCGGGAGTACCTACGAGCAGTACTTC
CSVGSTYEQYF
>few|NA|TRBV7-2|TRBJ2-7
TGTGCCAGCAGCTTAACTGTGCGGGGGCTCTACGAGCAGTACTTC
CASSLTVRGLYEQYF
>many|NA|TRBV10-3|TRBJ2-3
TGTGCCATCAGGGGACTCACAGATACGCAGTATTTT
CAIRGLTDTQYF
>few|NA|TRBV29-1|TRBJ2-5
TGCAGCGTGACCACTAGTCTCAAAAGTCTGGAGACCCAGTACTTC
CSVTTSLKSLETQYF
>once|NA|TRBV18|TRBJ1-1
TGTGCCAGCTCACCTTCGCAGGGGTACGAAGCTTTCTTT
CASSPSQGYEAFF
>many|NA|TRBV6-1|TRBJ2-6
TGTGCCAGCAACGGCGGGATCCTCGGTGGGGCCAACGTCCTGACTTTC
CASNGGILGGANVLTF
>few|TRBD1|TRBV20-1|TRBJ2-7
TGCAGTGCCGGAAAGGGGGCAGGGGGCAAGTACGAGCAGTACTTC
CSAGKGAGGKYEQYF
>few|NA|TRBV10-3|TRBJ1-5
TGTGCCATCAGTTCCCAGGGTGGTGGTAATCAGCCCCAGCATTTT
CAISSQGGGNQPQHF
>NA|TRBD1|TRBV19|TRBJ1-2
TGTGCCAGTAGTTACACCGGGACAGCTACTAACTATGGCTACACCTTC
CASSYTGTATNYGYTF
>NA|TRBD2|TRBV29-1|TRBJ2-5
TGCAGCGTTGCTGTAGCGGGAGTGGAGACCCAGTACTTC
CSVAVAGVETQYF
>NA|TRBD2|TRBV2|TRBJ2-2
TGTGCCAGCAGTGCGCTAGCGGGAAACGGGGAGCTGTTTTTT
CASSALAGNGELFF
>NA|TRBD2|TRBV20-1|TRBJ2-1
TGCAGTTACCGCGGGAGGGTTTCCTACAATGAGCAGTTCTTC
CSYRGRVSYNEQFF
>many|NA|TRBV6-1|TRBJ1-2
TGTGCCAGCAGTGAAGGGGCCCGGAGGGGTGGCTACACCTTC
CASSEGARRGGYTF
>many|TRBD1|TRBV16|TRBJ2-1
TGTGCCAGCAGCCAATCGTGGGACAGGGTTACAAATGAGCAGTTCTTC
CASSQSWDRVTNEQFF
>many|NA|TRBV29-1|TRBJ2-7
TGCAGCGTTGAAGGCAGGGGAAGTGACTACGAGCAGTACTTC
CSVEGRGSDYEQYF
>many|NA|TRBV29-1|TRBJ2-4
TGCAGCGTTGGGGCAGGGAGTAAGTTGGGCAAAAACATTCAGTACTTC
CSVGAGSKLGKNIQYF
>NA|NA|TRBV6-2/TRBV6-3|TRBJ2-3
TGTGCCAGCAGTTACTCGGGAATTACCGATACGCAGTATTTT
CASSYSGITDTQYF
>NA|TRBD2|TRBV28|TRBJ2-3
TGTGCCAGCGGCCAGCCACCGGGACTAGTACGGCCAGATACGCAGTATTTT
CASGQPPGLVRPDTQYF
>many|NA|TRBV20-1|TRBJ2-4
TGCAGTGCTAGGGTCTTACTAGCCAAAAACATTCAGTACTTC
CSARVLLAKNIQYF
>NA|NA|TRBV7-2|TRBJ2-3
TGTGCCAGCAGCGCCCGGCTTCGAAATACGCAGTATTTT
CASSARLRNTQYF
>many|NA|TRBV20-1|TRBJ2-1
TGCAGTGCTAGTGGGGGTCCTTCCTACAATGAGCAGTTCTTC
CSASGGPSYNEQFF
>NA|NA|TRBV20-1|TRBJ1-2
TGCAGTGCTAGAGAGAACAGGGTCGATGGCTACACCTTC
CSARENRVDGYTF
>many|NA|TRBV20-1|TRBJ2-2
TGCAGTGCTCCTTTGGGTGGGAGGAACACCGGGGAGCTGTTTTTT
CSAPLGGRNTGELFF
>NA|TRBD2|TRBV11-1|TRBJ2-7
TGTGCCAGCAGCTTCGGACTAGCGGGAGGGCTCACCTACGAGCAGTACTTC
CASSFGLAGGLTYEQYF
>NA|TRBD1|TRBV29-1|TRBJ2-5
TGCAGCTCCAGTGATGCCACAGGGGAAGAGACCCAGTACTTC
CSSSDATGEETQYF
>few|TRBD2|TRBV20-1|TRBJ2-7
TGCAGTGCTAGAGACCTAGCGGACGAGCAGTACTTC
CSARDLADEQYF
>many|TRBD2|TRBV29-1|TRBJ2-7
TGCAGCGTTGAAGAGCGGGGACTAGCGGGAGTACTGCCGCAGTACTTC
CSVEERGLAGVLPQYF
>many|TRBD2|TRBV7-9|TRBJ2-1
TGTGCCAGCAGCTTTAAAATAGCGGGAGACACCTACAATGAGCAGTTCTTC
CASSFKIAGDTYNEQFF
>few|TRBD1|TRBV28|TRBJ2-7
TGTGCCAGCAGTAGCCGGGACAGATCCCTCTCCTACGAGCAGTACTTC
CASSSRDRSLSYEQYF
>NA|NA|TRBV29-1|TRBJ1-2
TGCAGCGCTTCGACTGCGGGAGGGGGGTCAAACTATGGCTACACCTTC
CSASTAGGGSNYGYTF
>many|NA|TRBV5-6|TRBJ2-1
TGTGCCAGCAGCAACCGACCGTTACGCCTTTCCTACAATGAGCAGTTCTTC
CASSNRPLRLSYNEQFF
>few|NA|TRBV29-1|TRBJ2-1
TGCAGCGTTGTGTCTGGGCCCAATGAGCAGTTCTTC
CSVVSGPNEQFF
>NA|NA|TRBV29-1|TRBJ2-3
TGCAGCGTCGCTACCGGTTCCCGCACAGATACGCAGTATTTT
CSVATGSRTDTQYF
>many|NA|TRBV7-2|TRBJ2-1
TGTGCCAGCAGCTTAAAGTTCGTCCAGTCTGGGCAGTTCTTC
CASSLKFVQSGQFF
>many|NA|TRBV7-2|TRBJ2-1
TGTGCCACCTCATACGGTCGGGGCCGAAATTTCTTCAATGAGCAGTTCTTC
CATSYGRGRNFFNEQFF